In this sample, the clone carrying this TCR beta chain turned up once. What it recognizes is unknown. Using immunoSEQ multiplex PCR, the repertoire was profiled, and TCRdb retains in-frame clones only, with some absent. The sample has about 36,000 clones; approximately 89% are singletons. The data are from a study of T cell clonotyping in hematopoietic cell transplantation. The CDR3 is made up of 13 amino acids. V was clipped by 1 base and J by 10 bases, with 11 bases between them. Germline V gene sequence: CDR1 LGHNA, CDR2 YSLEER. General observations from the study: Few recipient clonotypes overlapped donors; over 95% were de novo at given depth. CD4 and CD8 repertoire contributions could not be separated without sorting. Recipient TCR diversity dropped after transplant; expanded clonotypes rose from day 30 to 180. Broader posttransplant TCR repertoire diversity was predicted by graft donor and pretransplant recipient Inverse Simpson Index values.

This TCR came from a woman aged 40-49 years in good health. Some clones in this sample may be carry-over from other donors' samples. The chain carries TRBV4-3 and TRBJ2-1; D unresolved. The sample was peripheral blood mononuclear cells. The CDR3 sequence is CASSQVTQTEQFF. The DNA of the CDR3 is TGCGCCAGCAGCCAAGTGACTCAGACGGAGCAGTTCTTC.